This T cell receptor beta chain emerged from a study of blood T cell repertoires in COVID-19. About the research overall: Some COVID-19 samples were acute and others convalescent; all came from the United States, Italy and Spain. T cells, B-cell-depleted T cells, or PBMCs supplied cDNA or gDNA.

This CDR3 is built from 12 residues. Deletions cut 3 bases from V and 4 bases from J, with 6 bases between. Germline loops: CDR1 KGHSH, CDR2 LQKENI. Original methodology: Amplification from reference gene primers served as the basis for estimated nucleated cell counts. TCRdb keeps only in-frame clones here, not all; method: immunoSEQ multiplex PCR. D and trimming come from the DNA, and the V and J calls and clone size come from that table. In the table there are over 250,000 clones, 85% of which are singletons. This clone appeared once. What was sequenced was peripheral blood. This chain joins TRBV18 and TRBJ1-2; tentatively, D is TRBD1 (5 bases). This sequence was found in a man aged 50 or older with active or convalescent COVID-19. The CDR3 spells CASSPDIYGYTF. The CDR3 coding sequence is TGTGCCAGCTCACCGGACATCTATGGCTACACCTTC.